This T cell receptor (beta chain) was documented in a study of blood T cell repertoires in COVID-19. Authors' processing steps: Quantification of nucleated cells was approximated via reference gene primer amplification. The assay was immunoSEQ multiplex PCR, and TCRdb's table has in-frame clones only and misses some. V and J calls plus clone size are reproduced from that table; the DNA served to infer D and trimming. The sample includes hundreds of thousands of clones, 86% seen only once; the top ten take about 3.8%. Germline trimming cut 6 bases from V and 4 bases from J; bases unmatched to any gene: 4. The CDR3 covers 15 residues. Per germline, CDR1 SQVTM and CDR2 ANQGSEA.

Sequenced: PBMCs or T cells enriched from blood (not recorded which). The chain uses TRBV29-1 and TRBJ2-2; 14 bases are shared with TRBD2. The receptor's source is a woman between 40 and 55 years old with acute COVID-19. The CDR3 reads CSVGTSGRGTGELFF. CDR3 sequence (DNA): TGCAGCGTGGGGACTAGCGGGAGAGGCACCGGGGAGCTGTTTTTT.